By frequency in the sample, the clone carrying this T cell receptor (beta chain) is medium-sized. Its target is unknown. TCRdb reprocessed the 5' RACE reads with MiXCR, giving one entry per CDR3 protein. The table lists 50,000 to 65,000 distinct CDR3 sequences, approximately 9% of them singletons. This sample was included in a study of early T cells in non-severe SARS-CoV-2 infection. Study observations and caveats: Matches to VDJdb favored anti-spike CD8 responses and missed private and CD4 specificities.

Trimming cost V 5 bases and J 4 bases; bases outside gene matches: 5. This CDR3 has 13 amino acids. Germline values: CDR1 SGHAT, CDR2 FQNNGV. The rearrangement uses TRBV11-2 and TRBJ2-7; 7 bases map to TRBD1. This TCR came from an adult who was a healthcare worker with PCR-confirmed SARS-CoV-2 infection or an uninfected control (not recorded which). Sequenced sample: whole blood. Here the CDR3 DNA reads TGTGCCAGCAGCATATCGACAGGGTACGAGCAGTACTTC. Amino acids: CASSISTGYEQYF.